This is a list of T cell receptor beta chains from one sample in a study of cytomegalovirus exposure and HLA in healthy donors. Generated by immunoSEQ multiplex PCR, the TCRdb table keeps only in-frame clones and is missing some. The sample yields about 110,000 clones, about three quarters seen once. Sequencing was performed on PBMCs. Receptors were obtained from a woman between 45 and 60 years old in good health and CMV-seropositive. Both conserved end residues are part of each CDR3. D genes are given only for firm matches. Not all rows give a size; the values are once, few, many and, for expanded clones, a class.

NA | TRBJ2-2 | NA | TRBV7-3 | TGTGCCAGCAGCTTATTGGGGGCCTCGAACACCGGGGAGCTGTTTTTT | CASSLLGASNTGELFF
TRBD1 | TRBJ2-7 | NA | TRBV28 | TGTGCCAGCAGTTTGGTTATGGCAGGGGGATACGAGCAGTACTTC | CASSLVMAGGYEQYF
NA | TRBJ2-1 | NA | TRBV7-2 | TGTGCCAGCAGCTTACAGCAGGCCTACAATGAGCAGTTCTTC | CASSLQQAYNEQFF
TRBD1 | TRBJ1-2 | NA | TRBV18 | TGTGCCAGCTCACCTCCGGGACAGCTTTTTAACTATGGCTACACCTTC | CASSPPGQLFNYGYTF
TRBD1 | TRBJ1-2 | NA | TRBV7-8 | TGTGCCAGCAGCTATGGACAGGGAAACTATGGCTACACCTTC | CASSYGQGNYGYTF
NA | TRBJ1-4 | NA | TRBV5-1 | TGCGCCAGCAGCTTTGTATCAACTAATGAAAAACTGTTTTTT | CASSFVSTNEKLFF
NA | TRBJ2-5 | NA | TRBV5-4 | TGTGCCAGCAGCTTCGGACACCGTCAAGAGACCCAGTACTTC | CASSFGHRQETQYF
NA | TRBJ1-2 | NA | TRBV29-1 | TGCAGCGTTGGGACACCTCCCTCCTTCTATGGCTACACCTTC | CSVGTPPSFYGYTF
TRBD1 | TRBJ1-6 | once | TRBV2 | TGTGCCAGCAGGGAATGGACAGGGGTCAATTCACCCCTCCACTTT | CASREWTGVNSPLHF
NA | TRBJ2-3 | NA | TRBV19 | TGTGCCAGTAGCCTTGGGGCTCTAGAAGGAGATACGCAGTATTTT | CASSLGALEGDTQYF
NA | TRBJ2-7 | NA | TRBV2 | TGTGCCAGCACCTTACGCCAGGGAATGGTGGGGTCATCCTACGAGCAGTACTTC | CASTLRQGMVGSSYEQYF
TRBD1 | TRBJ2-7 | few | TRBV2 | TGTGCCACCTCGGACCCAGGGGGCGCCGGGTCCTACGAGCAGTACTTC | CATSDPGGAGSYEQYF
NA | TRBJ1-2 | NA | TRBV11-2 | TGTGCCAGCAGCTTAAGAGAAGAACGGGGCTACACCTTC | CASSLREERGYTF
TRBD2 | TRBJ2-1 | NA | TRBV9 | TGTGCCAGCAGCGTAGAACCTAGCGGGGGGCGGGAGCAGTTCTTC | CASSVEPSGGREQFF
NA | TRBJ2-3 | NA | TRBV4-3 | TGCGCCAGCAGCCAAGATTTACGGTGGGGGCATACGCAGTATTTT | CASSQDLRWGHTQYF
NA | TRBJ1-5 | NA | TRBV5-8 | TGTGCCAGCGGGTTCCCCGGGGATAGCAATCAGCCCCAGCATTTT | CASGFPGDSNQPQHF
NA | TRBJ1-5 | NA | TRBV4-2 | TGTGCCAGCAGCCAAGATCCCGCGGGTAGCAATCAGCCCCAGCATTTT | CASSQDPAGSNQPQHF
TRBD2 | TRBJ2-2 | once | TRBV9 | TGTGCCAGCAGCTTTGGCGGGGGGGCCGGGGAGCTGTTTTTT | CASSFGGGAGELFF
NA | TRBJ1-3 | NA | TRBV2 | TGTGCCAGCAGTGGGCCGGGGGGCCCTAGAGGGGGAAACACCATATATTTT | CASSGPGGPRGGNTIYF
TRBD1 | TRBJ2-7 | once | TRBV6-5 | TGTGCCAGCAGTTACTGGGGACAGGACTACGAGCAGTACTTC | CASSYWGQDYEQYF
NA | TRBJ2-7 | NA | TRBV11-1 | TGTGCCAGCAGCTTACAGGGGACTACCTACGAGCAGTACTTC | CASSLQGTTYEQYF
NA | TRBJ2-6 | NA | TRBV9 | TGTGCCAGCAACCCGGGGACTGGGGCTGGGGCCAACGTCCTGACTTTC | CASNPGTGAGANVLTF
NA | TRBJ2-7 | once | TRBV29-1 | TGCAGCATAAGCCCTACGGGGAAGACCTACGAGCAGTACTTC | CSISPTGKTYEQYF
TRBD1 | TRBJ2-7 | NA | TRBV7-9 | TGTTCCGGCGGGACAGGAGGATACGAGCAGTACTTC | CSGGTGGYEQYF
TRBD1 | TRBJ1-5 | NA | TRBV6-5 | TGTGCCAGCAGTTACTCGCACAGGGGTGGGGAGCCCCAGCATTTT | CASSYSHRGGEPQHF
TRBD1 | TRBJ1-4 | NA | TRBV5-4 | TGTGCCAGCAGCCAAAGGGGGCTTAATGAAAAACTGTTTTTT | CASSQRGLNEKLFF
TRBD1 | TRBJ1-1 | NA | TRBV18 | TGTGCCAGCTCACCGCCCTCGACAGGGCGGCTGAACACTGAAGCTTTCTTT | CASSPPSTGRLNTEAFF
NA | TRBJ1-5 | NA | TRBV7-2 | TGTGCCAGCGCTAGGCAGGGCAGGGCCAATCAGCCCCAGCATTTT | CASARQGRANQPQHF
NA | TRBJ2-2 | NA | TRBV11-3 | TGTGCCAGCGGCCAGGGGCCCAGCACCGGGGAGCTGTTTTTT | CASGQGPSTGELFF
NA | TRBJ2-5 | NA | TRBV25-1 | TGTGCCAGCAGTGACGCAGGGGAAGAGACCCAGTACTTC | CASSDAGEETQYF
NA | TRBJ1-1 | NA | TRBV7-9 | TGTGCCAGCAGCTCAATGGGGGGAAGCACTGAAGCTTTCTTT | CASSSMGGSTEAFF
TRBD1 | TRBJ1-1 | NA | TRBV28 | TGTGCCAGCAGCCCATCGACAGGGTTAGGCACTGAAGCTTTCTTT | CASSPSTGLGTEAFF
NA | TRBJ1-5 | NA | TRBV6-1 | TGTGCCAGCAGACCCTCATTCAGCGGGGATCAGCCCCTGCATTTT | CASRPSFSGDQPLHF
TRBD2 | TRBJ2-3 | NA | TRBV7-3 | TGTACCAGCAGCTCTCTGAGCGGGGGGGCCGGAACAGATACGCAGTATTTT | CTSSSLSGGAGTDTQYF
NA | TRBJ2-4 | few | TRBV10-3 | TGTGCCATCAGTGAGACTGACCCTGGAGGCAAAAACATTCAGTACTTC | CAISETDPGGKNIQYF
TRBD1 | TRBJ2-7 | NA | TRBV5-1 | TGCGCCAGCAGCTTGTCCGCCGGGACAGGGGGTCACGAGCAGTACTTC | CASSLSAGTGGHEQYF
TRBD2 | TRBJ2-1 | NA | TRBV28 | TGTGCCAGCAGTTTAGGATTTCGGGGGGGGGCGCAGTTCTTC | CASSLGFRGGAQFF
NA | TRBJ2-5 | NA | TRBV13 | TGTGCCAGCAGCTTAGTACAGGGCGAAGAGACCCAGTACTTC | CASSLVQGEETQYF
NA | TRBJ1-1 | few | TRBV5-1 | TGCGCCAGCGAACCACAGGGCGGCACTGAAGCTTTCTTT | CASEPQGGTEAFF
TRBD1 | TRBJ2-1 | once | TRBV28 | TGTGCCAGCAGTGTCGTCACGGACAGGGTCCCCCATGAGCAGTTCTTC | CASSVVTDRVPHEQFF
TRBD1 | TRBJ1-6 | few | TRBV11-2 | TGTGCCAGTATCCGGGACAGAGATTCACCCCTCCACTTT | CASIRDRDSPLHF
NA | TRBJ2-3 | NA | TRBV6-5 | TGTGCCAGCAGTTATCTAGGAGAGGGCACAGATACGCAGTATTTT | CASSYLGEGTDTQYF
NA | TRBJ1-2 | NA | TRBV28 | TGTGCCAGCCAACCATCGGACGGGAGATACTATGGCTACACCTTC | CASQPSDGRYYGYTF
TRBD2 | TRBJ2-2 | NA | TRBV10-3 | TGTGCCATCAGAAAGTTTAGCGGGGCGAACACCGGGGAGCTGTTTTTT | CAIRKFSGANTGELFF
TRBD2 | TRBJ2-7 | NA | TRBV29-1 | TGCAGCGTCGCGACTAGCGGGGGGGCCCGAAACGAGCAGTACTTC | CSVATSGGARNEQYF
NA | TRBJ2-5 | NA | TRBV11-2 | TGTGCCAGCAGCTTCTCAGAGACCCAGTACTTC | CASSFSETQYF
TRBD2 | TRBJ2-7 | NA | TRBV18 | TGTGCCAGCTCACCACTGCCTAGCGGGGGGGCCATAACCTACGAGCAGTACTTC | CASSPLPSGGAITYEQYF
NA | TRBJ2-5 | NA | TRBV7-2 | TGTGCCAGCAGCTTACATCCCATAGGACTAATTCAAGAGACCCAGTACTTC | CASSLHPIGLIQETQYF
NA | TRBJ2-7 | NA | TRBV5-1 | TGCGCCAGCAGCGGCGTACAGGATTACGAGCAGTACTTC | CASSGVQDYEQYF
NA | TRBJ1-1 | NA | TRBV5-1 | TGCGCCAGCAGTGACAGTTTGAACACTGAAGCTTTCTTT | CASSDSLNTEAFF
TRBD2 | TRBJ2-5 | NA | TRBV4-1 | TGCGCCAGCAGCCAAGATGTAGCGGGGTACCAAGAGACCCAGTACTTC | CASSQDVAGYQETQYF
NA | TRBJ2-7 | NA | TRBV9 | TGTGCCAGCAGCGCGACATCCAGGCCCCCTCCCTACGAGCAGTACTTC | CASSATSRPPPYEQYF